This T cell receptor (beta chain) was documented in a study of graft-versus-host responses after intestinal transplantation (dated by TCRdb to the early 2020s). Study-wide context: The transplants that recipients got were multivisceral, liver-intestinal, or isolated intestinal. All recipients received anti-thymocyte globulin induction followed by maintenance tacrolimus and steroids for around 3 years. Bulk TCR-beta CDR3 sequencing was used to track graft-versus-host and host-versus-graft alloreactive T cell clones in the graft, circulation and bone marrow after intestinal transplantation. To identify alloreactive clones, pre-transplant mixed lymphocyte reaction products were sequenced and then compared with unstimulated pre-transplant donor and recipient T cells. The cohort enrolled about 23 intestinal transplant recipients, one of whom was a retransplant, and 3 patients without pretransplant specimens were excluded. Donor T cell macrochimerism was defined as a peak of at least 4% donor T cells among recipient peripheral blood mononuclear cells. Rather than being sequenced by the commercial service, samples from a few later patients were sequenced in-house on an Illumina MiSeq and processed with MiXCR. The paper's findings and limits, for the study overall: GvH clones were detected in recipient bone marrow, and some of these GvH clones were observed earlier in ileal mucosa or blood, consistent with an intestinal mucosal origin. Early after transplant, declines in HvG clones were associated with peak levels of circulating GvH clones. The relatively low number and heterogeneity of intestinal transplant patients limited the conclusions. High GvH to HvG T cell clonal ratios were observed in the allografts of patients with donor T cell macrochimerism.

As for this clone: The antigen it binds to is not known. Base-call qualities are not available, and no considerably larger clone is one nucleotide away.

Preparation of the library involved the immunoSEQ multiplex PCR assay. For most patients, genomic DNA was isolated using the Qiagen DNeasy Blood and Tissue Kit and was shipped frozen to Adaptive Biotechnologies for TCR sequencing. High-throughput TCR-beta CDR3 sequencing of genomic DNA from most patients was performed by Adaptive Biotechnologies. The study's own analysis went as follows. TCR sequencing data for around 19 patients were retrieved from Adaptive's ImmunoSEQ software; a few other patients were processed with MiXCR and VDJtools. To correct CD4 versus CD8 sorting errors, any sequence found in both subsets at a frequency ratio below 5:1 was removed. Because the origin of CDR3 nucleotide sequences shared between donor and recipient could not be assigned, those sequences were removed. To be classed as alloreactive, a clone needed at least 2-fold expansion over unstimulated cells and a minimum CFSE-low frequency of 0.002% (template counts) or 0.001% (read counts). Mappable clones were those detected in sequenced pre-transplant spleen, lymph node, or MLR CFSE-low populations of the donor or recipient. Cumulative frequency of alloreactive clones was calculated as a percentage of all sequences weighted by copy number. Entries here come from immuneACCESS through TCRdb and include only in-frame sequences with V and J called. Some clones fail to appear in such tables; in the studies checked, an unresolved V gene covers under half of the shortfall, and the cause of the remainder is unknown. D and trimming come from the DNA, and the V and J calls and clone size come from that table. The sample table shows 90,000 to 150,000 clones, and approximately 95% are seen once. The ten largest clones represent about 0.11% of the sample.

The time point label of this sample denotes: cells obtained before transplantation from donor or recipient. CD3+CD4+ and CD3+CD8+ populations were FACS-sorted from unstimulated pre-transplant donor and recipient cells taken from spleen or lymph nodes. Cut back by 4 bases and 5 bases, the V and J ends lie 17 bases apart. Including the terminal cysteine and phenylalanine, the CDR3 comprises 15 residues. Only CDR3 DNA is held: 45 bases, read in frame from base 1. The germline V gene (reference sequence) specifies GTSNPN as CDR1 and SVGIG as CDR2. The receptor was derived from a human donor who received an intestinal transplant. The chain employs TRBV30 and TRBJ2-2, and TRBD1 may be the D gene, going by 5 matching bases. Sample: unstimulated CD4+ T cells sorted from spleen or lymph node cells, taken before intestinal transplant. This receptor carries the CDR3 CAWNVRAPGTGELFF. The bases are TGTGCCTGGAATGTCCGGGCTCCAGGGACCGGGGAGCTGTTTTTT.